This note documents a single T cell receptor beta chain sequence. This specimen comes from a study of T cell changes during pregnancy in multiple sclerosis. Generated by immunoSEQ multiplex PCR, the TCRdb table keeps only in-frame clones and is missing some. The sample lists under 45,000 clones; roughly 95% were seen once. The CDR3 consists of 14 residues. The germline V and J ends were trimmed by 2 bases and 6 bases, with 13 bases remaining between them. CDR1 and CDR2 from the germline V gene are KGHSH and LQKENI. The gene calls are TRBV18 and TRBJ1-2; tentatively, D is TRBD1 (6 bases). This TCR was recovered from a female donor with multiple sclerosis, enrolled in a pregnancy study. Source: peripheral blood, taken in the second trimester of pregnancy. Here the CDR3 reads CASSPYRGADGYTF. The CDR3 coding sequence is TGTGCCAGCTCACCATATCGGGGGGCGGATGGCTACACCTTC.